The rows below give T cell receptor beta chains drawn from one sample of a study of CXCR3-negative and CXCR3-positive naive CD8 T cells. For each CDR3 protein, TCRdb gives one entry from its re-call of the 5' RACE reads, without DNA. Recorded for this sample: about 150,000 distinct CDR3 sequences. The sequenced material came from naive CXCR3+ CD8+ T cells from blood. These receptors came from a human donor in good health. Some clones in this sample may be carry-over from other donors' samples. CDR3s include the opening cysteine and the closing phenylalanine or tryptophan. Only some rows state a clone size, as once, few, many or a class for expanded clones.

j_call clone_size v_call cdr3_aa
TRBJ2-2 . TRBV10-3 CAISSGTVNTGELFF
TRBJ2-1 . TRBV4-1 CASSPPGKGNEQFF
TRBJ2-1 . TRBV14 CASSQEQGRSYNEQFF
TRBJ1-2 . TRBV7-6 CASSPGQGAQGYTF
TRBJ2-4 . TRBV29-1 CSVAYGMNIQYF
TRBJ2-1 . TRBV19 CASSIGVAGAASSYNEQFF
TRBJ2-5 . TRBV7-9 CASSTLPGTEYQETQYF
TRBJ2-7 . TRBV29-1 CSVEGRAYEQYF
TRBJ2-7 . TRBV4-2 CASSQLTGLAGYEQYF
TRBJ2-7 . TRBV4-1 CASSVPGLPLYEQYF
TRBJ2-1 . TRBV20-1 CSARVGSLYNEQFF
TRBJ2-1 . TRBV27 CASSFRLRTEQFF
TRBJ2-5 . TRBV3-1 CASSNGLAGGNQETQYF
TRBJ2-6 . TRBV6-5 CASSYTTGANVLTF
TRBJ2-5 . TRBV7-9 CASSPIQGTETQYF
TRBJ2-3 . TRBV11-2 CASSLGGATTSTDTQYF
TRBJ1-6 . TRBV29-1 CSVPIHRDRDYNSPLHF
TRBJ2-1 . TRBV4-1 CASSIQGVGNEQFF
TRBJ2-7 . TRBV4-1 CASSPSRGYEQYF
TRBJ2-7 . TRBV7-9 CASSGPGGRSYEQYF
TRBJ2-7 medium-sized TRBV29-1 CSVWTSGTTSYEQYF
TRBJ1-2 . TRBV12-3/TRBV12-4 CASSLALQGRHGYTF
TRBJ2-5 . TRBV25-1 CASSETGAETQYF